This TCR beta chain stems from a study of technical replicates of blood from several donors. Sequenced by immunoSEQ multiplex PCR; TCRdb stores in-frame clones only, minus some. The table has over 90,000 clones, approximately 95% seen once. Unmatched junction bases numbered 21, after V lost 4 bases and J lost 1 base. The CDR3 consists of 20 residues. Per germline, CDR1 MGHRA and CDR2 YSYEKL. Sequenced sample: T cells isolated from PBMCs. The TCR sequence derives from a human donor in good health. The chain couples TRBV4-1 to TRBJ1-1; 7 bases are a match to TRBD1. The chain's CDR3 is CASSPTLFRDSFNKNTEAFF. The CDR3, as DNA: TGCGCCAGCAGCCCGACTCTTTTCCGGGACAGTTTTAACAAGAACACTGAAGCTTTCTTT.